This TCR beta chain comes out of a study of blood T cell repertoires in COVID-19. Whole-study context: Acute and convalescent COVID-19 samples came from the United States, Italy and Spain. PBMCs, B-cell-depleted T cells, or T cells provided the cDNA or gDNA that made up the material.

J lost 8 bases, V lost 6 bases, and 8 bases had no gene match. CDR3 length: 16 amino acids. Germline CDR1 WNHNN, CDR2 SYGVQD (reference sequence). Seattle patient enrollment occurred during active infection, with longitudinal follow-up thereafter. In the original workflow: Amplified reference gene primers provided the basis for estimating nucleated cell counts. Sequencing used immunoSEQ multiplex PCR; TCRdb keeps in-frame clones, though not all of them. V, J and clone size were drawn from that table, and D and trimming were deduced from the DNA. The table shows under 400,000 clones, with about nine tenths occurring only once.

The chain has TRBV10-1 and TRBJ2-1, with TRBD2 matching 15 bases. This TCR came from a woman aged 25-40 years with COVID-19, enrolled during active disease. The sequencing sample was made of peripheral blood. CDR3 sequence reads: CASSPGTSGRSDEQFF. The CDR3 DNA sequence: TGCGCCAGCAGCCCCGGGACTAGCGGGAGGAGCGATGAGCAGTTCTTC.